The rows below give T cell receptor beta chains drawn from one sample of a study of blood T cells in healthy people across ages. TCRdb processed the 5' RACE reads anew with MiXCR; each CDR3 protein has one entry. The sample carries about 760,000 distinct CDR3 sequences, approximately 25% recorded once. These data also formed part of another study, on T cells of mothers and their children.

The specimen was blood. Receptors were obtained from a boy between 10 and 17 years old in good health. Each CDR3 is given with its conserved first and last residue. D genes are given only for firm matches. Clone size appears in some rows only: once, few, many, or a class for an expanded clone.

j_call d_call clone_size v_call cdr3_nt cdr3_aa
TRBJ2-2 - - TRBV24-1 TGTGCCACCAGTGATGTTGCAGGGGTCGGGGAGCTGTTTTTT CATSDVAGVGELFF
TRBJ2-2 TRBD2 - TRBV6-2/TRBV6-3 TGTGCCTCCTCCGGACTAGCTGAGTTCACCGGGGAGCTGTTTTTT CASSGLAEFTGELFF
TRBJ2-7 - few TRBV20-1 TGCAGTGCTAGAGTACAGGGCTACGAGCAGTACTTC CSARVQGYEQYF
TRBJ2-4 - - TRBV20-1 TGCAGTGCTAGTCCCCTGGGAGCCGGGCTAAAAAACATTCAGTACTTC CSASPLGAGLKNIQYF
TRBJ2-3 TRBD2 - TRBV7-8 TGTGCCAGCAGGCCAGCGGCTAGCGGGTATACGCAGTATTTT CASRPAASGYTQYF
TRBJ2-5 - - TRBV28 TGTGCCAGCAGTTTGACAGACGGAGGAGAGGAGACCCAGTACTTC CASSLTDGGEETQYF
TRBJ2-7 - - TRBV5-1 TGCGCCAGCAGCTTGGGAGGTATGAACTACGAGCAGTACTTC CASSLGGMNYEQYF
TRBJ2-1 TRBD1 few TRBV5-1 TGCGCCAGCAGCTTGGCCGACAGGGTAGGCTACAATGAGCAGTTCTTC CASSLADRVGYNEQFF
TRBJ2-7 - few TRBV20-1 TGCAGTGCAAGACAGCCCAGCTCCTACGAGCAGTACTTC CSARQPSSYEQYF
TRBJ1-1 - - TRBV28 TGTGCCAGCAGAACAGGGAGGGAGAACACTGAAGCTTTCTTT CASRTGRENTEAFF
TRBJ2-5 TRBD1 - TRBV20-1 TGCAGTGCTAGATCCCATTTCAGGGGGGAGACCCAGTACTTC CSARSHFRGETQYF
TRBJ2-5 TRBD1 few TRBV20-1 TGCAGTGCTAGCCCCGACTGGGACAGTCGCCAAGAGACCCAGTACTTC CSASPDWDSRQETQYF
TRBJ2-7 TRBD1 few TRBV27 TGTGCCAGCAGTCCCCGGGACAGGGGAACCGAGCAGTACTTC CASSPRDRGTEQYF
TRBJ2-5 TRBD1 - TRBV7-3 TGTGCCAGCAGCTCGACAGGGTTTGGTTTAGAGACCCAGTACTTC CASSSTGFGLETQYF
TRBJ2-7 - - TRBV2 TGTGCCAGCAGTGTGGAACTTTTAAACGAGCAGTACTTC CASSVELLNEQYF
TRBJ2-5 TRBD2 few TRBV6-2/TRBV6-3 TGTGCCAGCTTTGGCGGGAGTCAAGAGACCCAGTACTTC CASFGGSQETQYF
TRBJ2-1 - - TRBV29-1 TGCAGCGTCGATGGCCTAATCTACAATGAGCAGTTCTTC CSVDGLIYNEQFF
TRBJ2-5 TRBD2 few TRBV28 TGTGCCAGCAGTCCCGACCCGACTAGCGGGGTGTACCAAGAGACCCAGTACTTC CASSPDPTSGVYQETQYF
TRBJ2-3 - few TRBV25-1 TGTGCCAGCAGTGAGGGTAGCACAGATACGCAGTATTTT CASSEGSTDTQYF
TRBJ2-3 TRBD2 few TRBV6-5 TGTGCCAGCAGTTATACAGCGGGGTTCACAGATACGCAGTATTTT CASSYTAGFTDTQYF
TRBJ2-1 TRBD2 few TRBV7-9 TGTGCCAGCAGCTTGGACCAACTAGCGGGAGGAAAGAATGAGCAGTTCTTC CASSLDQLAGGKNEQFF
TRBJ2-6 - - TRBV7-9 TGTGCCAGCAGCTCACCAGGACGAATCTCTGGGGCCAACGTCCTGACTTTC CASSSPGRISGANVLTF
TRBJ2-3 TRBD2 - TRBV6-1 TGTGCCAGCACCCGCGGACTAGCGTCTAGCACAGATACGCAGTATTTT CASTRGLASSTDTQYF
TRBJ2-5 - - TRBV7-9 TGTGCCAGCAGCTCTCCACCTAGCGAAGAGACCCAGTACTTC CASSSPPSEETQYF
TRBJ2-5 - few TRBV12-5 TGTGCTAGTGGTTTGGATCCGGGAGAGACCCAGTACTTC CASGLDPGETQYF
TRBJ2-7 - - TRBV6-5 TGTGCCAGCAGCCCTGGACCCGACTCCTACGAGCAGTACTTC CASSPGPDSYEQYF
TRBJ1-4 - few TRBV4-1 TGCGCCAGCAGCCTTCATCCGGGTGGCACTAATGAAAAACTGTTTTTT CASSLHPGGTNEKLFF
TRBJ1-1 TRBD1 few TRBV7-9 TGTGCCAGCAGCCCCTCCCCGGGACAGGGGGCGGGGAACACTGAAGCTTTCTTT CASSPSPGQGAGNTEAFF
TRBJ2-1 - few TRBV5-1 TGCGCCAGCAGCTTGGAGGCCTTCAATGAGCAGTTCTTC CASSLEAFNEQFF
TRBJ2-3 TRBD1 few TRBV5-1 TGCGCCAGCAGCTTGGCCGTGACAGGGATGCTTACAGATACGCAGTATTTT CASSLAVTGMLTDTQYF
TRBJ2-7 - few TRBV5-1 TGCGCCAGCAGCTTTTGGGCTTCCCGGTACTACGAGCAGTACTTC CASSFWASRYYEQYF
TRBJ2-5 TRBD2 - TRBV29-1 TGCAGCGTTGAGTTCCTAGCGGGGGGCCCTGTCCAAGAGACCCAGTACTTC CSVEFLAGGPVQETQYF
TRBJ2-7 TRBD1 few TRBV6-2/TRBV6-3 TGTGCCAGCAGTCAGGGGGCATACTACGAGCAGTACTTC CASSQGAYYEQYF
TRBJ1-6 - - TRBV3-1 TGTGCCAGCAGCCCTATGAGTGGAATTCCTTCACCCCTCCACTTT CASSPMSGIPSPLHF
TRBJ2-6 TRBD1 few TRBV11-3 TGTGCCAGCAGCTTAGGAGGGACAGCCCGCTCTGGGGCCAACGTCCTGACTTTC CASSLGGTARSGANVLTF
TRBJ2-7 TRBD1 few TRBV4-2 TGTGCCAGCAGCCAAGGGACAGGGGTCGAGCAGTACTTC CASSQGTGVEQYF
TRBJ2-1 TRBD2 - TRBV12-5 TGTGCTAGTGGTCCCCCACTAGCGGGGAGCTCCTACAATGAGCAGTTCTTC CASGPPLAGSSYNEQFF
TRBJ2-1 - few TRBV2 TGTGCCAGCAACAGGGTATCCTACAATGAGCAGTTCTTC CASNRVSYNEQFF
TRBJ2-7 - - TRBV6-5 TGTGCCAGCAGTTACGGTGGGGGGAGTAGGGTTGGCTACGAGCAGTACTTC CASSYGGGSRVGYEQYF
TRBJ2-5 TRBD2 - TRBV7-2 TGTGCCAGCAGCAAGACTAGCGGCACAGAGACCCAGTACTTC CASSKTSGTETQYF
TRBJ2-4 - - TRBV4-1 TGCGCCAGCAGCCGCCTTGGCGAAAACATTCAGTACTTC CASSRLGENIQYF
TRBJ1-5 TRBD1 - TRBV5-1 TGCGCCAGCAGCTCCCGAGACCGGACAGGGATAAATCAGCCCCAGCATTTT CASSSRDRTGINQPQHF
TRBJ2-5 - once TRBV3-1 TGTGCCAGCAGCCCAGGGATTTCGATCCTAGGGGAGCCCCAGTACTTC CASSPGISILGEPQYF
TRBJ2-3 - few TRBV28 TGTGCCAGCACCCTGGGGGGGCGCGGAGATACGCAGTATTTT CASTLGGRGDTQYF
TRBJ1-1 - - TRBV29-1 TGCAGCGTGGTAGGGGGAGCTCCTGAAGCTTTCTTT CSVVGGAPEAFF
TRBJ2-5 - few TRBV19 TGTGCCAGTAGTTCCCAGTGGGCCCCCGAGACCCAGTACTTC CASSSQWAPETQYF
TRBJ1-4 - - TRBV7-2 TGTGCCAGCAGTCTGCAAGTAAACCTTAATGAAAAACTGTTTTTT CASSLQVNLNEKLFF
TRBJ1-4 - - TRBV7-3 TGTGCCAGCAGTCAAGGTTCTAATGAAAAACTGTTTTTT CASSQGSNEKLFF
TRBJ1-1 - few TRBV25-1 TGTGCCAGCAGTGCAAGGACAGCTGAGGCTTTCTTT CASSARTAEAFF
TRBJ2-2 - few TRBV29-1 TGCAGCGTTTCCGGCAGGGCGAACACCGGGGAGCTGTTTTTT CSVSGRANTGELFF